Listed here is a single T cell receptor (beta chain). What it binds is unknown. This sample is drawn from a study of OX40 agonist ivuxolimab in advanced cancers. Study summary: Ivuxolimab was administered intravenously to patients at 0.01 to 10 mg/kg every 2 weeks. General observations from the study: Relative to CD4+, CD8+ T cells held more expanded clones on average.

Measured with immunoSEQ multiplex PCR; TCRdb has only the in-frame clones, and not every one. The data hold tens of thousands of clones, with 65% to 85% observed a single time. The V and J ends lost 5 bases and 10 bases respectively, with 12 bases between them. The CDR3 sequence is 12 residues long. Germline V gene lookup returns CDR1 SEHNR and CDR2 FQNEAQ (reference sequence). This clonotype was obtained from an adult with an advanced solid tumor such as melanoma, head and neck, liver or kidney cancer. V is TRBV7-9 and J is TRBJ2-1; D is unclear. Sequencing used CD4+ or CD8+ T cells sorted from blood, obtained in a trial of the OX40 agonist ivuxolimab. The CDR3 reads CASSPLLEEQFF. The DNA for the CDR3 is TGTGCCAGCAGCCCTCTTTTGGAGGAGCAGTTCTTC.